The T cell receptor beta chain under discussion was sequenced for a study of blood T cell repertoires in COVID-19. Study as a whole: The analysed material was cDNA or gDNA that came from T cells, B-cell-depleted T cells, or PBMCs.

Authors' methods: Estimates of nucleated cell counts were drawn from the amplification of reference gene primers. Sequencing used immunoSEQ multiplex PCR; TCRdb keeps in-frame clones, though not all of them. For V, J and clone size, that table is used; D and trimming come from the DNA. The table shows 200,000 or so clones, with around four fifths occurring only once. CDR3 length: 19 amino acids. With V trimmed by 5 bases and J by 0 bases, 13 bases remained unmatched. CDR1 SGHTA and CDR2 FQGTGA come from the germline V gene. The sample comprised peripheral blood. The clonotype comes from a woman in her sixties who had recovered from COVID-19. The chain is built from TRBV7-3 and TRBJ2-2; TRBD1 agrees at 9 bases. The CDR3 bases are TGTGCCAGCAGCCCCGAGGGACAGGGAGGTATGGCGAACACCGGGGAGCTGTTTTTT. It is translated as CASSPEGQGGMANTGELFF.